A selection of T cell receptor beta chains follows, all from one sample in a study of PD-L1 blockade in urothelial cancer. Sequencing used immunoSEQ multiplex PCR; TCRdb keeps in-frame clones, though not all of them. The sample gives about 50,000 clones, around 80% of which show up once; about 4% is in the top ten. The sample here was PBMCs, taken around atezolizumab (anti-PD-L1) treatment. Receptors were obtained from an older man with urothelial cancer. The conserved cysteine and the conserved F or W are not part of the CDR3 here.

>TRBJ1-5|TRBV6-1
ASTRDYSNQPQH
>TRBJ1-6|TRBV5-1
ASSLGTGNSPLH
>TRBJ1-1|TRBV28
ASSYPGKSKGAF
>TRBJ1-2|TRBV5-1
ASSLTGQDAIGGDYT
>TRBJ2-1|TRBV5-1
ASSSSRDRGYNEQF
>TRBJ2-3|TRBV5-4
ASSVLAGDTDTQY
>TRBJ1-3|TRBV28
ASSLPTGSGNTIY
>TRBJ2-1|TRBV5-1
ASSFTRYNEQF
>TRBJ1-1|TRBV7-3
ASSPTGQMNTEAF
>TRBJ1-6|TRBV7-2
ASSLVGTASPLH
>TRBJ1-5|TRBV5-6
ASSSRRGPNSNQPQH
>TRBJ2-1|TRBV14
ASSPLESGVREQF
>TRBJ1-2|TRBV5-8
ASSSGGLINGYT
>TRBJ1-3|TRBV11-3
ASSPQISSGNTIY
>TRBJ2-3|TRBV2
ASSAGGGSADTQY
>TRBJ1-5|TRBV5-5
ASSQQRDQPQH
>TRBJ2-5|TRBV7-6
ASSLVLAGETQY
>TRBJ1-1|TRBV4-3
ASSQDYRNTEAF
>TRBJ2-1|TRBV9
ASSATSGSTYNEQF
>TRBJ1-5|TRBV28
ASSPRTVLSNQPQH
>TRBJ1-2|TRBV7-6
ASSRDRGSGGYT
>TRBJ1-3|TRBV7-2
ASSLTEGRRNTIY
>TRBJ2-6|TRBV2
ASREQDRYPSGANVLT
>TRBJ2-3|TRBV7-2
ASSLARRGSDTQY
>TRBJ2-7|TRBV9
ASSQGPQTYEQY
>TRBJ2-1|TRBV27
ASSSGLAVYNEQF
>TRBJ2-7|TRBV18
ASSPRTDFYEQY
>TRBJ2-3|TRBV5-1
ASSLAGLAGITDTQY
>TRBJ1-2|TRBV5-5
ASRSGTGSYGYT
>TRBJ1-1|TRBV18
ASSQVTGGFGVGAF
>TRBJ2-2|TRBV7-3
ASSLGGSTGELF
>TRBJ2-7|TRBV5-1
ASSPEGYYEQY
>TRBJ2-5|TRBV29-1
SVNDSGEVETQY
>TRBJ2-5|TRBV5-6
ASSPTLAGETQY
>TRBJ2-1|TRBV5-1
ASSKEAGGDGEQF
>TRBJ2-1|TRBV11-3
ASSFTGLAGGEQF
>TRBJ1-1|TRBV2
ASSRQGSNTEAF
>TRBJ2-3|TRBV5-1
ASRPGLAGTDTQY
>TRBJ1-1|TRBV11-2
ASSPRREAF
>TRBJ2-7|TRBV6-5
ASSSLSSGAEQY
>TRBJ2-7|TRBV7-9
ASSLAGTGYEQY
>TRBJ2-3|TRBV27
ASTLGSGTDTQY
>TRBJ2-2|TRBV5-1
ASSPRDRTNTGELF
>TRBJ2-6|TRBV7-8
ASSLLAGFSGANVLT
>TRBJ2-1|TRBV11-2
ASSLGTGGHRYNEQF
>TRBJ2-7|TRBV2
AGAGTAPSREQY
>TRBJ2-2|TRBV27
ASSPKGLAGGTGELF